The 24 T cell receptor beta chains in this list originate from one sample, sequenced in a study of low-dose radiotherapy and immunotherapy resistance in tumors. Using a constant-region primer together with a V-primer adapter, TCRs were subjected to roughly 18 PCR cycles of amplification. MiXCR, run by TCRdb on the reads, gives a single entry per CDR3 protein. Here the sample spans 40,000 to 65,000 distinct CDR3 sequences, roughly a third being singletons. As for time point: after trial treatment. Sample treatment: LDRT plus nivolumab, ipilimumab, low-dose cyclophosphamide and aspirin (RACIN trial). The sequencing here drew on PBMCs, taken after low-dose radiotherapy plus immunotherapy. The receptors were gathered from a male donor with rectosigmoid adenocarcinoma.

The CDR3 DNA is TGCAGCGTCCTAGGGGGACAGGGGGCAACTAATGAAAAACTGTTTTTT. Encoded protein: CSVLGGQGATNEKLFF. The rearrangement uses TRBV29-1 and TRBJ1-4, with TRBD1 matching over 11 bases. The CDR3 sequence is 16 residues long. Germline V gene data show CDR1 as SQVTM and CDR2 as ANQGSEA. The V segment lost 6 bases and the J segment 0 bases; nucleotides outside the gene matches: 6.

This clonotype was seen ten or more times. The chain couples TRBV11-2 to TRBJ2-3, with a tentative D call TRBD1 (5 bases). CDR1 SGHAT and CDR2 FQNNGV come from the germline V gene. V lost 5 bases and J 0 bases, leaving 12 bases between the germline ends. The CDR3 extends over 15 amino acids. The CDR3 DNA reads TGTGCCAGCAGCCCTAGGGGATATAGCACAGATACGCAGTATTTT. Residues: CASSPRGYSTDTQYF.

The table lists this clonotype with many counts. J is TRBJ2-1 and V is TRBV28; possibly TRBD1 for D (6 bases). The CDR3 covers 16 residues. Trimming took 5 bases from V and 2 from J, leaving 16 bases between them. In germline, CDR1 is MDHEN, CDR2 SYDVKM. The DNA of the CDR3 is TGTGCCAGCAGTCTCCTCGACAGGAATCCCTACAATGAGCAGTTCTTC. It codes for CASSLLDRNPYNEQFF.

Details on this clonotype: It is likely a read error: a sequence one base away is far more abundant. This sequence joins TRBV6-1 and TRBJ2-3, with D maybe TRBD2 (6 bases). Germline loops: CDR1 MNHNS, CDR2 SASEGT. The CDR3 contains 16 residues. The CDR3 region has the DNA TGTGCCAGCAGTTACGGGCCCGGAGGGTACACAGATACGAAGTATTTT. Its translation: CASSYGPGGYTDTKYF.

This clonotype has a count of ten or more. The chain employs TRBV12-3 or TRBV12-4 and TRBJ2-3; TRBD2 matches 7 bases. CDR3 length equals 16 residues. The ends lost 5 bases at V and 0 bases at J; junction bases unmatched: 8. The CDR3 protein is CASSPQGLTSTDTQYF. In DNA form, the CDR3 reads TGTGCCAGCAGTCCCCAGGGACTAACTAGCACAGATACGCAGTATTTT.

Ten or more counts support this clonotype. The CDR3 sequence is CASSPGLAGGSTGELFF. CDR3 nucleotides: TGTGCCAGCAGCCCGGGACTAGCGGGAGGAAGTACCGGGGAGCTGTTTTTT. This chain uses TRBV6-2 or TRBV6-3 with TRBJ2-2; 15 bases map to TRBD2. Losses at the gene ends were 6 bases for V and 5 bases for J; bases not matched to a gene: 7. Germline V CDR1 and CDR2: MNHEY, SVGEGT. CDR3 length: 17 residues.

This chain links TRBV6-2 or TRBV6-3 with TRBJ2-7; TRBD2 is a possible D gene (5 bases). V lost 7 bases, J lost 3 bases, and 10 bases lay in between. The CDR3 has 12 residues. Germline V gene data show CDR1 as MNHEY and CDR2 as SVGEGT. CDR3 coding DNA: TGTGCCAGCAAGACGGGAAACTACGAGCAGTACTTC. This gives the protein CASKTGNYEQYF.

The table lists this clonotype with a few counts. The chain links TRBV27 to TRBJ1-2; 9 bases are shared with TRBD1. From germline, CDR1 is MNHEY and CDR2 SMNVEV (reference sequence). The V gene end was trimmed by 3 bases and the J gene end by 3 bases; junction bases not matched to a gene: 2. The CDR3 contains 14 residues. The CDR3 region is CASSLTGGHYGYTF. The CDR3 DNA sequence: TGTGCCAGCAGTTTGACAGGGGGTCACTATGGCTACACCTTC.

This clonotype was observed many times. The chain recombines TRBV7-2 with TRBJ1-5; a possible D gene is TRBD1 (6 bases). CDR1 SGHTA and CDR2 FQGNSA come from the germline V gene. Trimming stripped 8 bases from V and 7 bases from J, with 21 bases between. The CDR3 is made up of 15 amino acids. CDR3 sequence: CASGLKGGGAQPQHF. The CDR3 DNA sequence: TGTGCCAGCGGCCTAAAGGGGGGTGGGGCGCAGCCCCAGCATTTT.

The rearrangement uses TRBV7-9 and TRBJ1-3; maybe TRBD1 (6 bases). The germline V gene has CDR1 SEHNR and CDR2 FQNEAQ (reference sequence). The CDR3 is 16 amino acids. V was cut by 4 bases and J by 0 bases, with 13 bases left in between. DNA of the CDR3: TGTGCCAGCAGCTCTAATACAGGGAACTCTGGAAACACCATATATTTT. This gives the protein CASSSNTGNSGNTIYF. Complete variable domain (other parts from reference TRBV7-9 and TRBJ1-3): DTGVSQNPRHKITKRGQNVTFRCDPISEHNRLYWYRQTLGQGPEFLTYFQNEAQLEKSRLLSDRFSAERPKGSFSTLEIQRTEQGDSAMYLCASSSNTGNSGNTIYFGEGSWLTVV.

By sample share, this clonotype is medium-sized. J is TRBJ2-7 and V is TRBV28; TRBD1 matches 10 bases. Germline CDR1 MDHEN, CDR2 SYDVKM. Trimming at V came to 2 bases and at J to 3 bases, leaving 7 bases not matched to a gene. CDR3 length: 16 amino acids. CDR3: CASSLPTWDRGYEQYF. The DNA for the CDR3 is TGTGCCAGCAGTTTACCCACTTGGGACAGGGGCTACGAGCAGTACTTC.

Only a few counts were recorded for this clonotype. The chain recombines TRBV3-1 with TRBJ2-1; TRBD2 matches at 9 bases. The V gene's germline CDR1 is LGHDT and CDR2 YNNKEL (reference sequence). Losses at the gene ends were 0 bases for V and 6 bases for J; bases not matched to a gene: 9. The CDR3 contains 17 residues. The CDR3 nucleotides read TGTGCCAGCAGCCAAGATCGGGGAGCGGGAGGCCTCAATGAGCAGTTCTTC. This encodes CASSQDRGAGGLNEQFF.

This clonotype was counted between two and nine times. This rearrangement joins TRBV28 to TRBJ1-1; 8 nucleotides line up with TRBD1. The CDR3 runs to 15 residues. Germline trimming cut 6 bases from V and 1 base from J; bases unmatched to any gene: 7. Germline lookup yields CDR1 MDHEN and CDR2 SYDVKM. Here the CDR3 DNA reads TGTGCCAGCAGCCACAGGGGGTTGCGGAACACTGAAGCTTTCTTT. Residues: CASSHRGLRNTEAFF.

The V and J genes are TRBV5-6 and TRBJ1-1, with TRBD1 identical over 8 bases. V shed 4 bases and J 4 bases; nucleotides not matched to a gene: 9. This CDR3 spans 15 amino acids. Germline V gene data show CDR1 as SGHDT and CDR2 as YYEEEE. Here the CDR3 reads CASSLNAGGGTEAFF. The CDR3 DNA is TGTGCCAGCAGCCTGAATGCAGGGGGCGGCACTGAAGCTTTCTTT.

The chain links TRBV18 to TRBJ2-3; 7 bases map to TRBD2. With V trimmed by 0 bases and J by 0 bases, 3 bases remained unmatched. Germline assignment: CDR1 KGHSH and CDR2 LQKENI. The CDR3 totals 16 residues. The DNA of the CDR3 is TGTGCCAGCTCACCACCGCGGGAGTGGAGCACAGATACGCAGTATTTT. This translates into CASSPPREWSTDTQYF.

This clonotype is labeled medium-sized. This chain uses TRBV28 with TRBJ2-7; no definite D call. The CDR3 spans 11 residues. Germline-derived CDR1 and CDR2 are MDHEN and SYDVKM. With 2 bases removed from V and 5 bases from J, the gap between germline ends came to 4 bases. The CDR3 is CASSLPDEQYF. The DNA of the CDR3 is TGTGCCAGCAGTTTACCCGACGAGCAGTACTTC.

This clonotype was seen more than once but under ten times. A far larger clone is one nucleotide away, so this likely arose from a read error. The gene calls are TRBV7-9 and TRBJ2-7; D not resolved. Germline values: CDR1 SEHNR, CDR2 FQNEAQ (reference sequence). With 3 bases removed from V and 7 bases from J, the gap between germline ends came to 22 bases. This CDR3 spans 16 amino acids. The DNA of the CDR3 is TGTGCCAGCAGCTTGTCGACGGGTCCCACCTACAATGAGCAGTACTTC. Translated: CASSLSTGPTYNEQYF.

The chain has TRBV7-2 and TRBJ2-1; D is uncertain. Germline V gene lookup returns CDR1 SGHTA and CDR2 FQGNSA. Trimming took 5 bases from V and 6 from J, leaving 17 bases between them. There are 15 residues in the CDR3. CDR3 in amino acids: CASSPDVSRGNEQFF. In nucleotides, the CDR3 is TGTGCCAGCAGCCCCGACGTTTCCCGCGGCAATGAGCAGTTCTTC.

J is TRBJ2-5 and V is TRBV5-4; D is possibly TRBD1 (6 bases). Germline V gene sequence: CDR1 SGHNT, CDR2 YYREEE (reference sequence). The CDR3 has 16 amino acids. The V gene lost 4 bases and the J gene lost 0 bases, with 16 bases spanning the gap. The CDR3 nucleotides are TGTGCCAGCAGCCGAACGACAGGTTTATACCAAGAGACCCAGTACTTC. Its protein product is CASSRTTGLYQETQYF.

The CDR3 loop is CASSPLRGRGGPNTGELFF. The CDR3 region has the DNA TGCGCCAGCAGCCCGCTTCGCGGGCGGGGGGGCCCGAACACCGGGGAGCTGTTTTTT. The rearrangement links TRBV4-1 to TRBJ2-2, with 9 nucleotides matching TRBD2. The V segment lost 4 bases and the J segment 0 bases; nucleotides outside the gene matches: 12. CDR1 is MGHRA, CDR2 YSYEKL, per germline. The CDR3 length is 19 residues.

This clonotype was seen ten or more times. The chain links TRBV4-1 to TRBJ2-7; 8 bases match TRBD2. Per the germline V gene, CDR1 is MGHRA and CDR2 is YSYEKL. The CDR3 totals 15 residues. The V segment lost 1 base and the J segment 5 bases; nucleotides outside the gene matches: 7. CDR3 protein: CASSQVPGLGDEQYF. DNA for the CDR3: TGCGCCAGCAGCCAAGTTCCGGGACTAGGAGACGAGCAGTACTTC.

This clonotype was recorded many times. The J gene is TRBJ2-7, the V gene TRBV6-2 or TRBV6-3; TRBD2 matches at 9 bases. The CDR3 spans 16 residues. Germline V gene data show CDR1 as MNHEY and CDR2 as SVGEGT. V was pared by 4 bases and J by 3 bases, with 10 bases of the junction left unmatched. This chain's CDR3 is CASSSLFSGGFYEQYF. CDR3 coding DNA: TGTGCCAGCAGTTCCCTGTTCAGCGGGGGGTTCTACGAGCAGTACTTC.

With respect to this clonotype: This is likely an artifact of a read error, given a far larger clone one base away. The CDR3 DNA is TGTGCCAGCACCGACCCGACAGGAAGCTCCTACAATGAGCAGTACTTC. It yields the protein CASTDPTGSSYNEQYF. V is TRBV6-6 and J is TRBJ2-5, with D maybe TRBD1 (6 bases). The CDR3 length is 16 residues. The germline gives CDR1 MNHNY, CDR2 SVGAGI (reference sequence). V dropped 7 bases and J dropped 11 bases, with 29 bases sitting between them.

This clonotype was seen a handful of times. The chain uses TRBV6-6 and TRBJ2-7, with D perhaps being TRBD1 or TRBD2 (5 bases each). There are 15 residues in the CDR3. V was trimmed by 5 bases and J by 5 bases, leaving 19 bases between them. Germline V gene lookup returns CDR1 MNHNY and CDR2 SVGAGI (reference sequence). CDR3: CASSTLRDPTHEQYF. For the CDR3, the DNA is TGTGCCAGCAGTACCCTCCGGGACCCAACCCACGAGCAGTACTTC.